This TCR beta chain was recovered during a study of blood T cell repertoires in COVID-19. For the study at large: Sites in the United States, Italy and Spain provided acute and convalescent COVID-19 samples. Sample material is recorded as cDNA or gDNA derived from T cells, B-cell-depleted T cells, or PBMCs.

The length of the CDR3 is 19 residues. Germline CDR1 and CDR2: LGHNA and YSLEER. V gave up 3 bases and J gave up 0 bases; unmatched junction bases: 14. Using immunoSEQ multiplex PCR, the repertoire was profiled, and TCRdb retains in-frame clones only, with some absent. The sample has a few hundred thousand clones, 80% seen once; the top ten hold 7.2%. The sample consisted of peripheral blood. The chain has TRBV4-3 and TRBJ2-3; 8 nucleotides agree with TRBD2. This receptor was identified in a woman aged 70-85 years with acute or convalescent COVID-19. For the CDR3, the DNA is TGCGCCAGCAGCCAGGATTTAGCGGGGTCCTTATTAAGCACAGATACGCAGTATTTT. Residues: CASSQDLAGSLLSTDTQYF.